This T cell receptor beta chain was identified during a study of human T cells and chemical hapten exposure. Across the whole study: The patient population, which was mostly female, had alopecia areata, totalis or universalis.

Study outcomes and limitations: Alopecia affecting every donor means their immune response may not match healthy people's.

As concerns this clonotype: Its antigen is undetermined.

Individual cDNA molecules received unique molecular identifiers in the library. TCRdb called the RACE reads again in MiXCR, with one record for every CDR3 protein. The sample consists of more than 85,000 distinct CDR3 sequences, less than 40% of them appearing once. V lost 0 bases, J lost 5 bases, and 10 bases lay in between. The germline gives CDR1 MNHEY, CDR2 SMNVEV (reference sequence). The CDR3 covers 14 residues. Time point defined: patch test 3, about 24 weeks after DPC sensitization. The sample's treatment: therapeutic diphenylcyclopropenone sensitization with weekly scalp DPC. The chain is built from TRBV27 and TRBJ2-5; TRBD2 might be the D (5 bases). The sample consisted of whole blood, taken in connection with sensitization to the hapten diphenylcyclopropenone (DPC). The TCR was taken from a man aged 35-49 years with alopecia areata. Some clones in this sample may be carry-over from other donors' samples. CDR3 sequence: CASSLSLASETQYF. The CDR3, as DNA: TGTGCCAGCAGTTTATCGCTAGCCAGTGAGACCCAGTACTTC.